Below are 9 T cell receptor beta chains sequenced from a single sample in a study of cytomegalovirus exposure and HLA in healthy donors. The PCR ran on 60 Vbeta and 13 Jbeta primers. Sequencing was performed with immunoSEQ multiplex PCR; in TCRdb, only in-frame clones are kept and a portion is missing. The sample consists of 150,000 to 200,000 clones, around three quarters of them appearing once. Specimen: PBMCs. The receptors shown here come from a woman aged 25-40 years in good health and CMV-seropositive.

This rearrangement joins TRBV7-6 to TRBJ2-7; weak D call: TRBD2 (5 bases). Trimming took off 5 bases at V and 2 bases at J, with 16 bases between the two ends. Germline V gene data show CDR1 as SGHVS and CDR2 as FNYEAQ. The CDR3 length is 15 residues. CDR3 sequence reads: CASSHKGGGPYEQYF. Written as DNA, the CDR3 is TGTGCCAGCAGCCATAAAGGCGGAGGCCCCTACGAGCAGTACTTC.

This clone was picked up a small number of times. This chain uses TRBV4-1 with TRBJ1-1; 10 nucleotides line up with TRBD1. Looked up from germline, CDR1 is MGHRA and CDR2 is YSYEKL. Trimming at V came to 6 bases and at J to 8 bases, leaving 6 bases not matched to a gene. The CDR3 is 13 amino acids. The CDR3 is CASRDRGLSEAFF. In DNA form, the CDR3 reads TGCGCCAGCAGGGACAGGGGGTTATCGGAAGCTTTCTTT.

In nucleotides, the CDR3 is TGTGCCAGCAAAGACATGAACTATGGCTACACCTTC. Its protein is CASKDMNYGYTF. This sequence joins TRBV6-5 and TRBJ1-2, with unresolved D. Between the trimmed V and J ends, which lost 7 bases and 2 bases, there was a span of 8 bases. Germline lookup yields CDR1 MNHEY and CDR2 SVGAGI. The length of the CDR3 is 12 residues.

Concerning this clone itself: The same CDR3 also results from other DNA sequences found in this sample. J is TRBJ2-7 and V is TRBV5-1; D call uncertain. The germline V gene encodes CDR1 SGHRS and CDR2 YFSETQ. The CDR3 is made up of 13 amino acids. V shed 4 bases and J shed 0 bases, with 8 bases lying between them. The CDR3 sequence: CASSPSSSYEQYF. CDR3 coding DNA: TGCGCCAGCAGCCCGTCGAGCTCCTACGAGCAGTACTTC.

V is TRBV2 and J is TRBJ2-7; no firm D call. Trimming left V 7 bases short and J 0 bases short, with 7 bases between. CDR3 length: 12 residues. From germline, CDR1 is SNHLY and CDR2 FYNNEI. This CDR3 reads CASIESSYEQYF. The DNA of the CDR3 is TGTGCCAGCATTGAGAGCTCCTACGAGCAGTACTTC.

CDR3 in amino acids: CASSLTQVNTGELFF. In nucleotides, the CDR3 is TGTGCCAGCAGCTTAACACAGGTTAACACCGGGGAGCTGTTTTTT. The chain has TRBV7-9 and TRBJ2-2; TRBD1 is a possible D gene (5 bases). In germline, CDR1 is SEHNR, CDR2 FQNEAQ (reference sequence). This CDR3 contains 15 residues. V was clipped by 2 bases and J by 2 bases, with 9 bases between them. The full variable domain, in which reference TRBV7-9 and TRBJ2-2 provide the parts outside the CDR3, is DTGVSQNPRHKITKRGQNVTFRCDPISEHNRLYWYRQTLGQGPEFLTYFQNEAQLEKSRLLSDRFSAERPKGSFSTLEIQRTEQGDSAMYLCASSLTQVNTGELFFGEGSRLTVL.

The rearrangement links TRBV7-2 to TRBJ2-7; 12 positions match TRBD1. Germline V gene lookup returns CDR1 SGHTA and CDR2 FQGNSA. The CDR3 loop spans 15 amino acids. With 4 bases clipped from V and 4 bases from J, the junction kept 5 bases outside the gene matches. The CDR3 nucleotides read TGTGCCAGCAGCTGGGGGACAGGGGGCAGGTACGAGCAGTACTTC. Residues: CASSWGTGGRYEQYF.

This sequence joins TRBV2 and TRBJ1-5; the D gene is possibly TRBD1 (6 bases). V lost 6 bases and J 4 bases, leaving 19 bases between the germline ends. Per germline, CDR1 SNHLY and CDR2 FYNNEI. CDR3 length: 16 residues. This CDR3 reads CASRGGVPGPNQPQHF. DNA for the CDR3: TGTGCCAGCAGAGGGGGGGTCCCTGGGCCTAATCAGCCCCAGCATTTT.

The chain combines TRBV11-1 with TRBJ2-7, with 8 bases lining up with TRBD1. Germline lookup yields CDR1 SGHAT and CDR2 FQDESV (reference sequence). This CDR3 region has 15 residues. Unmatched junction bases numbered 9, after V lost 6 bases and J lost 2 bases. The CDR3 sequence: CASRRRGTGAYEQYF. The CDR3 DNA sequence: TGTGCCAGCAGACGCCGCGGGACAGGCGCCTACGAGCAGTACTTC. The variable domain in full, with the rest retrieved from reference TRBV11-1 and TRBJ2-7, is EAEVAQSPRYKITEKSQAVAFWCDPISGHATLYWYRQILGQGPELLVQFQDESVVDDSQLPKDRFSAERLKGVDSTLKIQPAELGDSAMYLCASRRRGTGAYEQYFGPGTRLTVT.